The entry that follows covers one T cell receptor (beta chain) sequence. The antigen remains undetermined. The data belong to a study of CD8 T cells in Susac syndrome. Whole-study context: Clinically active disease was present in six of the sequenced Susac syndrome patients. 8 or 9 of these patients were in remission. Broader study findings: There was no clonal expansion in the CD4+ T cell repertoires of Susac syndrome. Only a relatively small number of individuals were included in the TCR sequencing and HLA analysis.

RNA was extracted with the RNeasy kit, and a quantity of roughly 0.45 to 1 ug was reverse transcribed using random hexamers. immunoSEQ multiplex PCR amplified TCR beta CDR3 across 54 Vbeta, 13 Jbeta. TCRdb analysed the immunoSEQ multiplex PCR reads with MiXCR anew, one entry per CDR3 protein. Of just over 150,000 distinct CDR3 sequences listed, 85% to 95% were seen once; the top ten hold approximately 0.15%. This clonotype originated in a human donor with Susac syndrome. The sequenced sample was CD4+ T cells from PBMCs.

This CDR3 is CATSTGEGATRTAQETQYF. The CDR3 DNA sequence: TGTGCCACCAGCACTGGAGAAGGGGCGACCCGGACGGCCCAAGAGACCCAGTACTTC. The gene calls are TRBV15 and TRBJ2-5; D perhaps matches TRBD1 (5 bases). Germline values: CDR1 LNHNV, CDR2 YYDKDF (reference sequence). This CDR3 has 19 residues. V lost 4 bases and J 1 base, leaving 25 bases between the germline ends.